Here is one T cell receptor beta chain with its context. V was cut by 1 base and J by 3 bases, with 11 bases left in between. Germline V gives CDR1 SGHVS, CDR2 FQNEAQ. This CDR3 is 15 amino acids long. These data belong to a study of CD8 T cells in Susac syndrome. Random hexamers served to reverse transcribe roughly 0.45 to 1 ug RNA. Amplification of TCR beta CDR3 by immunoSEQ multiplex PCR spanned 54 Vbeta and 13 Jbeta. In TCRdb, the immunoSEQ multiplex PCR reads were re-called with MiXCR into one record per CDR3 protein. The repertoire consists of approximately 300,000 distinct CDR3 sequences, with roughly 85% occurring once and the leading ten covering 0.2% to 0.25%. Blood CD8+ and CD4+ T cells underwent high-throughput TCR beta sequencing.

The specimen sequenced was CD8+ T cells from PBMCs. The chain joins TRBV7-8 to TRBJ2-3, with a weak D call TRBD2 (5 bases). The clonotype originates from a human donor with multiple sclerosis. DNA for the CDR3: TGTGCCAGCAGCTTAGTAGTTCGGGGTACAGATACGCAGTATTTT. It codes for CASSLVVRGTDTQYF.